This record looks at one T cell receptor beta chain sequence and its context. Germline V gene data show CDR1 as SGHRS and CDR2 as YFSETQ. There are 15 residues in the CDR3. Trimming left V 0 bases short and J 0 bases short, with 7 bases between. Libraries were prepared by immunoSEQ multiplex PCR; TCRdb keeps only in-frame clonotypes and omits some of them. The sample comprises approximately 58,000 clones, about 86% of which are singletons, and 2.1% rests with the top ten. The data originate from a study of OX40 agonist ivuxolimab in advanced cancers. The wider study: In this trial design, patients received ivuxolimab intravenously at 0.01 to 10 mg/kg every 2 weeks.

This receptor was obtained from an adult with an advanced solid tumor such as melanoma, head and neck, liver or kidney cancer. The specimen comprised CD4+ or CD8+ T cells sorted from blood, sampled in a trial of the OX40 agonist ivuxolimab. The chain recombines TRBV5-1 with TRBJ1-3; D unclear. The CDR3: CASSLERNSGNTIYF. For the CDR3, the DNA is TGCGCCAGCAGCTTGGAGAGAAACTCTGGAAACACCATATATTTT.